The source of this T cell receptor (beta chain) is a study of response to subunit inactivated influenza vaccine (dated by TCRdb to 2017 to 2018). Study-wide context: Deep quantitative profiling of the T cell receptor repertoire was used in the study to follow responses to a trivalent subunit inactivated influenza vaccine.

Summary of the overall study and its limitations: It was suggested by the authors that each seasonal influenza vaccination may recruit only a limited number of new T cells.

Regarding this clonotype: Its antigen remains unidentified. No base-level quality is on record; no much larger clone is a single base apart.

To prepare the library, RT-PCR was applied. Sequencing took place on an Illumina HiSeq 2500. TCRdb trimmed public reads at Q25 via fastp, called clones via MiXCR and kept in-frame beta chains. Each CDR3 protein appears once, grouped with its most common genes and DNA. The sample table holds roughly 760,000 distinct CDR3 sequences, of which 21% were seen once. 9.5% to 13% of the sample goes to the ten largest clones. The germline V gene (reference sequence) supplies CDR1 LGHDT and CDR2 YNNKEL. V lost 4 bases and J lost 5 bases; the stretch between them is 14 bases long. The CDR3 sequence holds 14 residues, the cysteine and phenylalanine included. Of the read, only the CDR3 DNA is kept; its 42 bases are in frame from base 1.

The chain uses TRBV3-1 and TRBJ2-5; the D gene is not confidently resolved. This clonotype originated in a man between 45 and 60 years old who received an inactivated influenza vaccine. Donor details come from another sample of the same person, matched by shared clones. Sequences were derived from PBMCs from blood, sampled roughly 5 days after vaccination. The CDR3 is CASSPQIPKETQYF. The nucleotides are TGTGCCAGCAGCCCGCAGATTCCTAAGGAGACCCAGTACTTC.